Below, one T cell receptor beta chain is given with its context. This CDR3 has 17 residues. With V trimmed by 3 bases and J by 2 bases, 8 bases remained unmatched. Germline assignment: CDR1 SGHTA and CDR2 FQGTGA. This sample is part of a study of blood T cell repertoires in COVID-19. As for the study in general: From the United States, Italy and Spain came samples of acute and convalescent COVID-19. T cells, B-cell-depleted T cells, or PBMCs supplied cDNA or gDNA.

In the original workflow: Estimates of nucleated cell counts were drawn from the amplification of reference gene primers. Measured with immunoSEQ multiplex PCR; TCRdb has only the in-frame clones, and not every one. V and J calls and clone size are those listed in that table; D and trimming were worked out from the DNA. Seen here are around 89,000 clones, around 89% observed once, and the top ten hold over 0.45%. Input material: peripheral blood. The clonotype originates from a man in his fifties or sixties with acute or convalescent COVID-19. This chain links TRBV7-3 with TRBJ2-1, with 9 nucleotides matching TRBD1. The CDR3 sequence: CASSLLAGQGTYNEQFF. The CDR3 DNA reads TGTGCCAGCAGCTTGCTCGCGGGACAGGGTACCTACAATGAGCAGTTCTTC.